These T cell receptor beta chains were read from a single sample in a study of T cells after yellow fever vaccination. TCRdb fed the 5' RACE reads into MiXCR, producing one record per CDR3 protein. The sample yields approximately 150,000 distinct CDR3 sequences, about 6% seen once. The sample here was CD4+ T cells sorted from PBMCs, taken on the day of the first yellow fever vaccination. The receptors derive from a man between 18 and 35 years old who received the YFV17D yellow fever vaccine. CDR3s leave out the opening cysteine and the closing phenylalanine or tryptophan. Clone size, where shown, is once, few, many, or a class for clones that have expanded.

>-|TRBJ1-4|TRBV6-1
ASSRGLTNEKLF
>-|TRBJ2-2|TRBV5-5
ASSLGLLSGELL
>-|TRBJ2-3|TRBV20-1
SASPAGGPDTQY
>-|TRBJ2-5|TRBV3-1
ASSQDLDPDRKKETQY
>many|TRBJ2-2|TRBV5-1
ASSLVRAGSGELF
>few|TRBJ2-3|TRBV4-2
ASSQEQFRGTDTQY
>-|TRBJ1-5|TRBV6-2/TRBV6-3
ASRRPLNGQPQH
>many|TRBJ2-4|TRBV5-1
ASSLVWGSQAIQY
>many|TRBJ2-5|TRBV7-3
ASSSRNQETQY
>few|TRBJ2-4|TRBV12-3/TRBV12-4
ASSLSGRENIQY
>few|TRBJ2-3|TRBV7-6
ASSLSGMSTDTQY
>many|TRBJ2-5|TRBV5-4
ASSPTRGETQY
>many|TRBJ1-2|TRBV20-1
SASDLGQLYGYT
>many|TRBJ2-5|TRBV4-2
ASSHSDGPQY
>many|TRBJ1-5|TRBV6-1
ASSDPGQGRDQPQH
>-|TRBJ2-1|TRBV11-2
ASSLEGSSGGYNEQF
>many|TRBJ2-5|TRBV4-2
ASSQGGPGRETQY